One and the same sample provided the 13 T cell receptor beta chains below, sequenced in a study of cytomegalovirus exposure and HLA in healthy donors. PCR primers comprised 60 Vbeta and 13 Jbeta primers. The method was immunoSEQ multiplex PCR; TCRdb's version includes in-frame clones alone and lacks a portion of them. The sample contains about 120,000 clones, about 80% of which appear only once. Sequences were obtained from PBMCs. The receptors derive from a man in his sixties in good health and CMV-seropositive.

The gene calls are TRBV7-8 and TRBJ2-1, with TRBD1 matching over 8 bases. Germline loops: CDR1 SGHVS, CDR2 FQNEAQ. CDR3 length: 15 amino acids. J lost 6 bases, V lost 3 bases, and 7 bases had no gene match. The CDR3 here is CASSFDRGPINEQFF. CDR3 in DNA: TGTGCCAGCAGCTTTGACAGGGGCCCCATCAATGAGCAGTTCTTC. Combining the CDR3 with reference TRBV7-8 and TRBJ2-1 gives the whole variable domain GAGVSQSPRYKVAKRGQDVALRCDPISGHVSLFWYQQALGQGPEFLTYFQNEAQLDKSGLPSDRFFAERPEGSVSTLKIQRTQQEDSAVYLCASSFDRGPINEQFFGPGTRLTVL.

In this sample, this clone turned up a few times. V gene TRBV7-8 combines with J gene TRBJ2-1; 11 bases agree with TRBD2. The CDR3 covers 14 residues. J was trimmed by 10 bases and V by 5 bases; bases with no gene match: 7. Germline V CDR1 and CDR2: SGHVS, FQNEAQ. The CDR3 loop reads CASSPIAGGGEQFF. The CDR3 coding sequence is TGTGCCAGCAGCCCAATAGCGGGGGGGGGCGAGCAGTTCTTC.

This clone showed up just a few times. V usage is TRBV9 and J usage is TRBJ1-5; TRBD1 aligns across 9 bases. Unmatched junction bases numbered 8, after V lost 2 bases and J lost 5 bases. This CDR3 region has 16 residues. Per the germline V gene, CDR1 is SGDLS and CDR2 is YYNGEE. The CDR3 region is CASSVFFGTGHQPQHF. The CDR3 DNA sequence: TGTGCCAGCAGCGTCTTCTTTGGGACAGGGCATCAGCCCCAGCATTTT. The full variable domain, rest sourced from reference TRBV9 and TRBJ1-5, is DSGVTQTPKHLITATGQRVTLRCSPRSGDLSVYWYQQSLDQGLQFLIQYYNGEERAKGNILERFSAQQFPDLHSELNLSSLELGDSALYFCASSVFFGTGHQPQHFGDGTRLSIL.

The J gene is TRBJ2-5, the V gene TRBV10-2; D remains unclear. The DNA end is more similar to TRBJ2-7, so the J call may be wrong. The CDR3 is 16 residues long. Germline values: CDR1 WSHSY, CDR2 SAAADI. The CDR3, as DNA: TGCGCCAGCAGTGAAACCCCGGGTAGAACCTCCTACGAGCAGTACTTC. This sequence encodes CASSETPGRTSYEQYF.

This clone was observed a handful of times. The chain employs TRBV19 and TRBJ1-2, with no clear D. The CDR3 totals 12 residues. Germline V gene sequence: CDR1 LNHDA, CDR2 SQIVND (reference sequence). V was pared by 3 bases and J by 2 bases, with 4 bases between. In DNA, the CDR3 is TGTGCCAGTAGTATGCAGAACTATGGCTACACCTTC. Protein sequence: CASSMQNYGYTF. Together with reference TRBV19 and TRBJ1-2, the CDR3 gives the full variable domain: DGGITQSPKYLFRKEGQNVTLSCEQNLNHDAMYWYRQDPGQGLRLIYYSQIVNDFQKGDIAEGYSVSREKKESFPLTVTSAQKNPTAFYLCASSMQNYGYTFGSGTRLTVV.

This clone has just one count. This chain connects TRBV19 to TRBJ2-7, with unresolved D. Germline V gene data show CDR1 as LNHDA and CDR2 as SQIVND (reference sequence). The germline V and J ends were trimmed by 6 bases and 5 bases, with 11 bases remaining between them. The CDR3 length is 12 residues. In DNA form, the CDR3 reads TGTGCCAGTAGCGGGTCTGGAAACGAGCAGTACTTC. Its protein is CASSGSGNEQYF.

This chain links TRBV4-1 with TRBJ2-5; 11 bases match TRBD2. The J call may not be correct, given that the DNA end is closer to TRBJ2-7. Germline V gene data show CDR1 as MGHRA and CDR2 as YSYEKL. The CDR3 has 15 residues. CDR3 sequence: CASSQVGLAAYEQYF. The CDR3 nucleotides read TGCGCCAGCAGCCAAGTGGGACTAGCGGCGTACGAGCAGTACTTC.

The CDR3 is CASSLGTTNEKLFF. DNA of the CDR3: TGTGCCAGCAGCTTGGGTACAACTAATGAAAAACTGTTTTTT. V is TRBV5-6 and J is TRBJ1-4; D remains unclear. Germline values: CDR1 SGHDT, CDR2 YYEEEE. The CDR3 is 14 residues long. Trimming took off 0 bases at V and 0 bases at J, with 3 bases between the two ends.

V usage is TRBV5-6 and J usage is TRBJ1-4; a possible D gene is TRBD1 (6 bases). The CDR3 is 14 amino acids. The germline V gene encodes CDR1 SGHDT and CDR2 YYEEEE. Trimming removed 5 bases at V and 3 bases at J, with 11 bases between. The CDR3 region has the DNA TGTGCCAGCAGTTCACAGGGAGCTAATGAAAAACTGTTTTTT. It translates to CASSSQGANEKLFF.

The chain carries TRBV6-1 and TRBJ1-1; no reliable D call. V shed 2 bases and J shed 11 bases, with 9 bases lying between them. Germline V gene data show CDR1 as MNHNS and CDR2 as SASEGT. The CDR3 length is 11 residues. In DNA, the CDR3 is TGTGCCAGCAGTGAACTCCCGGAGGCTTTCTTT. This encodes CASSELPEAFF.

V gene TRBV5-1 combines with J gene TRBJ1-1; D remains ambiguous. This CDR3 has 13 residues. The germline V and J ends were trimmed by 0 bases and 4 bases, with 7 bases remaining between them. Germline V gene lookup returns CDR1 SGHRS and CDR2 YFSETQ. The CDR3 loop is CASSLELGTEAFF. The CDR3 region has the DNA TGCGCCAGCAGCTTGGAACTAGGCACTGAAGCTTTCTTT. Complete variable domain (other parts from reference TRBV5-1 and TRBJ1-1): KAGVTQTPRYLIKTRGQQVTLSCSPISGHRSVSWYQQTPGQGLQFLFEYFSETQRNKGNFPGRFSGRQFSNSRSEMNVSTLELGDSALYLCASSLELGTEAFFGQGTRLTVV.

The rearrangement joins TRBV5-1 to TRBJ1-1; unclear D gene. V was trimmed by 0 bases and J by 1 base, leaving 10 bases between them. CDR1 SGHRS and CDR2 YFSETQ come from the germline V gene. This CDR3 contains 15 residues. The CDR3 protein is CASSLAGWRNTEAFF. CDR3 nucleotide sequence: TGCGCCAGCAGCTTGGCCGGGTGGAGGAACACTGAAGCTTTCTTT.

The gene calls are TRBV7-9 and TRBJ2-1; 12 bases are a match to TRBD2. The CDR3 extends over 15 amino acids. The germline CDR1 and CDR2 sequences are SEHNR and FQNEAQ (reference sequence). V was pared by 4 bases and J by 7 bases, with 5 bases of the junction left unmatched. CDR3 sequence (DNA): TGTGCCAGCAGCTGGACTAGCGGGATACTTAATGAGCAGTTCTTC. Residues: CASSWTSGILNEQFF.